The rows below give T cell receptor beta chains drawn from one sample of a study of shared clonotypes between healthy human individuals. Sequencing used immunoSEQ multiplex PCR; TCRdb keeps in-frame clones, though not all of them. The sample has about 680,000 clones, more than 70% seen once. Source material: memory CD4+ T cells sorted from blood. Receptor source: a woman in her thirties in good health. Each CDR3 is given with its conserved first and last residue. The order of the fields is J gene, CDR3 length, V gene, CDR3 protein.

J: TRBJ2-7
length: 14
V: TRBV23-1
CDR3: CASSQSGGGLEQYF

J: TRBJ2-7
length: 16
V: TRBV6-1
CDR3: CASSELPGEESYEQYF

J: TRBJ2-7
length: 17
V: TRBV27
CDR3: CASSSPRSFSPTYEQYF

J: NA
length: 15
V: TRBV7-2
CDR3: CASSFSGTGPYEQYF

J: TRBJ2-6
length: 18
V: TRBV25-1
CDR3: CASSVREGPQAGANVLTF

J: TRBJ2-1
length: 16
V: TRBV15
CDR3: CATSTQGFWVYNEQFF

J: TRBJ2-3
length: 16
V: TRBV6-5
CDR3: CASSYRPSLGADTQYF

J: TRBJ1-2
length: 13
V: TRBV7-3
CDR3: CASSRAGPQGYTF

J: TRBJ1-5
length: 11
V: TRBV6-1
CDR3: CATSGGGPQHF

J: TRBJ2-6
length: 15
V: TRBV7-9
CDR3: CASSLVSSGANVLTF

J: TRBJ1-4
length: 15
V: TRBV11-2
CDR3: CASSLAGATNEKLFF

J: TRBJ2-7
length: 13
V: TRBV6-6
CDR3: CASKTSGSYEQYF

J: TRBJ2-1
length: 13
V: TRBV10-1
CDR3: CASQKVEGTEQFF

J: TRBJ2-3
length: 16
V: TRBV18
CDR3: CASSTYSGRATDTQYF

J: TRBJ2-6
length: 14
V: TRBV30
CDR3: CAWSWGMGANVLTF

J: TRBJ1-4
length: 15
V: TRBV7-5
CDR3: CVRGFPGQTPEKLFF

J: TRBJ2-3
length: 13
V: TRBV5-1
CDR3: CASNRASTDTQYF

J: TRBJ1-5
length: 13
V: TRBV11-2
CDR3: CASSFHDRQTQHF

J: TRBJ1-1
length: 13
V: TRBV2
CDR3: CASLAQGNTEAFF

J: TRBJ1-2
length: 13
V: TRBV19
CDR3: CASSRAAQDGYTF

J: TRBJ2-2
length: 14
V: TRBV6-1
CDR3: CASYTGGNTGELFF

J: TRBJ1-5
length: 14
V: TRBV28
CDR3: CASVTGHSNQPQHF

J: TRBJ2-1
length: 16
V: TRBV4-1
CDR3: CASSQGGQGSYNEQFF

J: TRBJ1-2
length: 15
V: TRBV29-1
CDR3: CSVEERGELYYGYTF

J: TRBJ1-4
length: 15
V: TRBV2
CDR3: CASRAGSHFNEKLFF

J: TRBJ1-2
length: 15
V: TRBV6-5
CDR3: CASSPATRANYGYTF

J: TRBJ1-5
length: 14
V: TRBV2
CDR3: CASSPTFGDQPQHF

J: TRBJ2-1
length: 12
V: TRBV5-1
CDR3: CASSLDENEQFF

J: TRBJ1-3
length: 14
V: TRBV7-2
CDR3: CASSPMRDGNTIYF

J: TRBJ2-6
length: 16
V: TRBV28
CDR3: CASRTGGGGGANVLTF

J: TRBJ2-5
length: 14
V: TRBV7-9
CDR3: CASSLAGGGETQYF

J: TRBJ2-2
length: 13
V: TRBV19
CDR3: CASTLGGPGQLFF

J: TRBJ2-3
length: 14
V: TRBV5-8
CDR3: CASSLGHSTDTQYF

J: TRBJ2-1
length: 15
V: TRBV11-2
CDR3: CASSPGTNYYNEQFF

J: TRBJ2-5
length: 15
V: TRBV6-1
CDR3: CASLRGGPHQETQYF

J: TRBJ2-4
length: 15
V: TRBV5-4
CDR3: CASSLGHLAKNIQYF

J: TRBJ2-3
length: 12
V: TRBV7-9
CDR3: CASSSPTDTQYF

J: TRBJ2-7
length: 14
V: TRBV9
CDR3: CASSVSRGRDEQYF

J: TRBJ1-5
length: 11
V: TRBV28
CDR3: CASSRWEPQHF

J: TRBJ2-3
length: 14
V: TRBV5-4
CDR3: CASSFSGSPDTQYF

J: TRBJ2-1
length: 15
V: TRBV28
CDR3: CASSSLAGPYNEQFF

J: TRBJ2-3
length: 16
V: TRBV7-6
CDR3: CASSSRTVRGTDTQYF

J: TRBJ2-2
length: 14
V: TRBV6-5
CDR3: CASSRTRNTGELFF

J: TRBJ2-5
length: 18
V: TRBV4-2
CDR3: CASSQDAAGRGREETQYF

J: TRBJ2-7
length: 12
V: TRBV2
CDR3: CASSVSSYEQYF

J: TRBJ2-7
length: 12
V: TRBV6-1
CDR3: CASSELDYEQYF

J: TRBJ1-5
length: 13
V: TRBV28
CDR3: CASSPPGVSPQHF

J: TRBJ2-5
length: 15
V: TRBV5-1
CDR3: CASRTGPSSRETQYF

J: TRBJ1-4
length: 15
V: TRBV10-3
CDR3: CAISDKLATNEKLFF

J: TRBJ1-1
length: 13
V: TRBV5-1
CDR3: CASSLELDTEAFF

J: TRBJ2-7
length: 14
V: TRBV18
CDR3: CASSPSGGSYEQYF